A single sample is the source of the 10 T cell receptor beta chains below, sequenced in a study of OX40 agonist ivuxolimab in advanced cancers. Library preparation used the immunoSEQ multiplex PCR assay. Here the immuneACCESS table is served through TCRdb, limited to in-frame sequences with V and J called. Missing clones are a known gap in these copies; in checked studies unresolved V genes cover under half, and the rest lacks a known reason. For this sample there are about 71,000 clones; around 93% appear just once. More than 14% of the sample is in the top ten clones. Material: CD4+ or CD8+ T cells sorted from blood, obtained in a trial of the OX40 agonist ivuxolimab. The receptors were gathered from an adult with an advanced solid tumor such as melanoma, head and neck, liver or kidney cancer.

CDR3 residues: CASSSGPLDEQYF. CDR3 DNA: TGTGCCAGCAGCTCCGGGCCCCTAGACGAGCAGTACTTC. The chain links TRBV11-2 to TRBJ2-5; D remains ambiguous. TRBJ2-7 explains the end of the DNA better; the J call may be wrong. The germline CDR1 and CDR2 sequences are SGHAT and FQNNGV. This CDR3 contains 13 residues.

The chain carries TRBV7-3 and TRBJ2-1, with 13 bases matching TRBD2. This CDR3 region has 17 residues. V gave up 5 bases and J gave up 3 bases; unmatched junction bases: 7. Germline V CDR1 and CDR2: SGHTA, FQGTGA. In DNA, the CDR3 is TGTGCCAGCAGCCAGGTGACTAGCGGGAGGATCTACAATGAGCAGTTCTTC. It yields the protein CASSQVTSGRIYNEQFF.

The chain uses TRBV14 and TRBJ2-1; no clear D gene. The CDR3 consists of 14 residues. Per the germline V gene, CDR1 is SGHDN and CDR2 is FVKESK. V was shortened by 1 base and J by 8 bases, with 12 bases between the two germline ends. The CDR3 here is CASSQVRVGHEQFF. In nucleotides, the CDR3 is TGTGCCAGCAGCCAAGTACGGGTAGGGCATGAGCAGTTCTTC.

This clone was counted a single time. An end of the junction does not agree with germline; a read error may underlie this. The chain joins TRBV27 to TRBJ1-2; TRBD1 agrees at 8 bases. This CDR3 contains 17 residues. The germline V gene has CDR1 MNHEY and CDR2 SMNVEV (reference sequence). The CDR3 DNA reads TGTGCCAGCAGTATATCCGGGACAGGTCTTCTGACTATGGGATACACCTTC. Its translation: CASSISGTGLLTMGYTF.

The chain recombines TRBV11-2 with TRBJ2-7; 8 bases are shared with TRBD2. J lost 5 bases, V lost 3 bases, and 6 bases had no gene match. CDR1 is SGHAT, CDR2 FQNNGV, per germline. This CDR3 is built from 14 residues. The DNA for the CDR3 is TGTGCCAGCAGCTTCGGGACTAGACCCCACGAGCAGTACTTC. Protein product: CASSFGTRPHEQYF.

The V gene is TRBV7-8, the J gene TRBJ1-2; 10 bases fit TRBD1. Germline CDR1 SGHVS, CDR2 FQNEAQ. This CDR3 spans 16 amino acids. J lost 4 bases, V lost 4 bases, and 9 bases had no gene match. In DNA form, the CDR3 reads TGTGCCAGCAGCTCTTGGACAGGGGGACAACTCTATGGCTACACCTTC. Protein: CASSSWTGGQLYGYTF.

The chain's CDR3 is CASSSRGNTQYF. CDR3 in DNA: TGTGCCAGCAGCTCGAGGGGTAATACGCAGTATTTT. The rearrangement joins TRBV27 to TRBJ2-3; TRBD1 or TRBD2 may be the D gene (5 bases each). CDR1 is MNHEY and CDR2 is SMNVEV in the germline V gene (reference sequence). The CDR3 extends over 12 amino acids. The germline V and J ends were trimmed by 6 bases and 7 bases, with 11 bases remaining between them.

The rearrangement uses TRBV4-1 and TRBJ1-5; 9 nucleotides line up with TRBD1. With 3 bases clipped from V and 0 bases from J, the junction kept 15 bases outside the gene matches. Germline CDR1 is MGHRA and CDR2 is YSYEKL. The CDR3 runs 20 residues. CDR3 region: CASSHADPGQGPYSNQPQHF. For the CDR3, the DNA is TGCGCCAGCAGCCATGCAGACCCGGGACAGGGACCTTATAGCAATCAGCCCCAGCATTTT.

The chain links TRBV10-1 to TRBJ2-1, with a tentative D call TRBD2 (6 bases). This CDR3 comprises 19 residues. V gave up 3 bases and J gave up 4 bases, with 25 bases separating them. The germline V gene encodes CDR1 WNHNN and CDR2 SYGVQD (reference sequence). CDR3 nucleotides: TGCGCCAGCAGTGACGGGACGGGAAAAGGGACTGCCCTATACAATGAGCAGTTCTTC. Translated: CASSDGTGKGTALYNEQFF.

The rearrangement joins TRBV5-6 to TRBJ2-7; D gene unclear. Germline V gene data show CDR1 as SGHDT and CDR2 as YYEEEE. V was cut by 0 bases and J by 3 bases, with 7 bases left in between. This CDR3 comprises 13 residues. The CDR3 sequence: CASSLGESYEQYF. The CDR3 bases are TGTGCCAGCAGCTTGGGAGAAAGCTACGAGCAGTACTTC.